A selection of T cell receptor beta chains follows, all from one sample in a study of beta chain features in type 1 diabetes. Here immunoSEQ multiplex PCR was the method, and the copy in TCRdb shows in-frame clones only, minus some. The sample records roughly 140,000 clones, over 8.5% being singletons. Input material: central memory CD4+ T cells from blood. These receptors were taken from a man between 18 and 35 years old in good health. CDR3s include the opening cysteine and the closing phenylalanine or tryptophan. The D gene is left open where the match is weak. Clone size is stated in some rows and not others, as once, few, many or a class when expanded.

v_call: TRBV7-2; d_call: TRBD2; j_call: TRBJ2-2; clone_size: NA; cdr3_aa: CASSTKLAVNTGELFF; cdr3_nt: TGTGCCAGCAGCACAAAACTAGCGGTAAACACCGGGGAGCTGTTTTTT
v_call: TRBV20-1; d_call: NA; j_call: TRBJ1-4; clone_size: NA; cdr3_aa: CSARDNRMFF; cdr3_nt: TGCAGTGCGCGGGACAATCGGATGTTTTTT
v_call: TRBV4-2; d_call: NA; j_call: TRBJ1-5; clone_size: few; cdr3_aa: CASSQELAGQPQHF; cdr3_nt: TGTGCCAGCAGCCAAGAACTGGCCGGGCAGCCCCAGCATTTT
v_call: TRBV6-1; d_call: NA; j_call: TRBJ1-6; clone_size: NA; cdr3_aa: CASSARENNSPLHF; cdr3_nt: TGTGCCAGCAGTGCGCGAGAAAATAATTCACCCCTCCACTTT
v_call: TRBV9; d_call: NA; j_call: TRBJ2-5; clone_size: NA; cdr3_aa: CASSPQGRGETQYF; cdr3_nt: TGTGCCAGCAGCCCACAGGGGCGGGGAGAGACCCAGTACTTC
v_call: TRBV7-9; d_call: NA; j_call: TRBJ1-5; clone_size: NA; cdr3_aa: CASSIGTYSNQPQHF; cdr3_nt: TGTGCCAGCAGCATCGGGACCTATAGCAATCAGCCCCAGCATTTT
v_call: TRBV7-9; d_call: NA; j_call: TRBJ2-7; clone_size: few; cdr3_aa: CASSLNREYEQYF; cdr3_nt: TGTGCCAGCAGTCTAAACCGGGAGTACGAGCAGTACTTC
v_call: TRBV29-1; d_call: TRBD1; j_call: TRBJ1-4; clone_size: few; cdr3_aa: CSVRQGLEKLFF; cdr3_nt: TGCAGCGTAAGACAGGGGCTTGAAAAACTGTTTTTT
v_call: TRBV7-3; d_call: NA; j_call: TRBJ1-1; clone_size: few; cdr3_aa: CASSLKGGATTEAFF; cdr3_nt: TGTGCCAGCAGCTTAAAAGGGGGGGCAACCACTGAAGCTTTCTTT
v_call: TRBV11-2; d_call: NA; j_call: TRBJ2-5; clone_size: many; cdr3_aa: CASSVPGGYGAQYF; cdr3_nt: TGTGCCAGCAGCGTACCCGGAGGCTACGGGGCCCAGTACTTC
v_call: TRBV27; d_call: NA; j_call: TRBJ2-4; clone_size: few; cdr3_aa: CASSYEGNGFKNIQYF; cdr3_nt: TGTGCCAGCAGTTATGAGGGGAACGGATTCAAAAACATTCAGTACTTC
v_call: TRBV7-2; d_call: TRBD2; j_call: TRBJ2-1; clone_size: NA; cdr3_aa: CASSSTTSGEQFF; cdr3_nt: TGTGCCAGCAGCTCCACAACTAGCGGCGAGCAGTTCTTC
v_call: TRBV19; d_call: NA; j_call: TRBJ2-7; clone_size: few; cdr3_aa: CASSIPGRTYEQYF; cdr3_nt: TGTGCCAGTAGTATCCCGGGACGGACCTACGAGCAGTACTTC
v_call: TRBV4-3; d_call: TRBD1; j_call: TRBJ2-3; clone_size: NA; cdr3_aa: CASSPQGTGVRNTQYF; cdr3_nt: TGCGCCAGCAGCCCTCAAGGGACAGGGGTTAGAAATACGCAGTATTTT
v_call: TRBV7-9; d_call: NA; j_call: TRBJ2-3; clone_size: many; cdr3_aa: CASSLTAFSTDTQYF; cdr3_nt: TGTGCCAGCAGCCTCACGGCGTTTAGCACAGATACGCAGTATTTT
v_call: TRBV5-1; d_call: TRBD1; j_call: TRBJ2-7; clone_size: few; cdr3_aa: CASSLTQGLLGEQYF; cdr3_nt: TGCGCCAGCAGCTTAACACAGGGGCTTCTCGGCGAGCAGTACTTC
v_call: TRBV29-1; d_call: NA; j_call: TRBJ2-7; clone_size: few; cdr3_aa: CSAITPSREQYF; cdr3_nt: TGCAGCGCCATAACCCCCTCGCGCGAGCAGTACTTC
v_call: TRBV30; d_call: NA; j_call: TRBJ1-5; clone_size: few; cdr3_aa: CAFDGSSNQPQHF; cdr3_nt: TGTGCCTTTGACGGGAGTAGCAATCAGCCCCAGCATTTT
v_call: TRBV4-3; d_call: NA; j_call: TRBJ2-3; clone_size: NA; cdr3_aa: CASSLSSGYTDTQYF; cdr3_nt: TGCGCCAGCAGCCTTTCAAGCGGATACACAGATACGCAGTATTTT
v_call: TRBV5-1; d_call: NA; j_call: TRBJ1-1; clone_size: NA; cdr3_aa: CASSSSWTMNTEAFF; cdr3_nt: TGCGCCAGCAGCTCTTCATGGACCATGAACACTGAAGCTTTCTTT
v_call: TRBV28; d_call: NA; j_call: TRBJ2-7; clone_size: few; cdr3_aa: CASSRGAYEQYF; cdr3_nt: TGTGCCAGCAGTCGGGGAGCCTACGAGCAGTACTTC
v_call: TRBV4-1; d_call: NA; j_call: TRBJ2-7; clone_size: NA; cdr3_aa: CASSRRTDYEQYF; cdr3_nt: TGCGCCAGCAGCCGACGGACAGACTACGAGCAGTACTTC
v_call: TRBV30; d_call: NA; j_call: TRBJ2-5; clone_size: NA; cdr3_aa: CAWSAGGDKETQYF; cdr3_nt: TGTGCCTGGAGCGCGGGTGGAGATAAGGAGACCCAGTACTTC
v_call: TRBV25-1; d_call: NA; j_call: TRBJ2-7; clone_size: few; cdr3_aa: CASSGYYEQYF; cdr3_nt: TGTGCCAGCAGTGGGTACTACGAGCAGTACTTC
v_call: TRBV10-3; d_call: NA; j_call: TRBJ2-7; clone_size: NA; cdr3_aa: CAISGTGTYEQYF; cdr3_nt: TGTGCCATCAGTGGCACAGGGACCTACGAGCAGTACTTC
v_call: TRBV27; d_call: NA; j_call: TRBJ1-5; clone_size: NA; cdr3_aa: CASSTSNQPQHF; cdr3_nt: TGTGCCAGCAGTACCAGCAATCAGCCCCAGCATTTT
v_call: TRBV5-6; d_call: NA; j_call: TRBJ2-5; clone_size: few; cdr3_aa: CASSILDAPETQYF; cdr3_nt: TGTGCCAGCAGCATATTGGACGCGCCGGAGACCCAGTACTTC
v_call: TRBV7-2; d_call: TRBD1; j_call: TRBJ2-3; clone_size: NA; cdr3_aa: CASSLANLHRGYF; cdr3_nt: TGTGCCAGCAGCTTAGCTAACCTTCACAGGGGGTACTTT
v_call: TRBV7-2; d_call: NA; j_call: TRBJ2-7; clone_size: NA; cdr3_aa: CASSTRDAGRTYEQYF; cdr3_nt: TGTGCCAGCAGCACTAGAGACGCGGGTAGGACCTACGAGCAGTACTTC
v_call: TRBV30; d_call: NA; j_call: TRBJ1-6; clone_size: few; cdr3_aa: CAWSRDSYNSPLHF; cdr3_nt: TGTGCCTGGAGTCGAGACTCCTATAATTCACCCCTCCACTTT
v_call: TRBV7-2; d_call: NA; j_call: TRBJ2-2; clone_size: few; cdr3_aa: CASSLRASLTGELFF; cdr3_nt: TGTGCCAGCAGCTTACGAGCGAGCCTCACCGGGGAGCTGTTTTTT
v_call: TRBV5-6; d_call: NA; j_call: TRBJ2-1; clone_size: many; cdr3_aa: CASSEDGSSYNEQFF; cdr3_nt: TGTGCCAGCAGCGAGGACGGGAGCTCCTACAATGAGCAGTTCTTC
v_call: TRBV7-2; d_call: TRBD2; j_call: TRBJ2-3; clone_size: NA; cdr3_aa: CASSLGLAGRTDTQYF; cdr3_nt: TGTGCCAGCAGCCTCGGACTAGCGGGACGCACAGATACGCAGTATTTT
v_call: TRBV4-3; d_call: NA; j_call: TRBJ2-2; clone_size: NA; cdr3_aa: CASSQDRVSGELFF; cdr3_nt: TGCGCCAGCAGCCAAGATCGGGTTAGCGGGGAGCTGTTTTTT
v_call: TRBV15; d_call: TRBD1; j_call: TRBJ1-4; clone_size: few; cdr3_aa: CATSRDPTGGHEKLFF; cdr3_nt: TGTGCCACCAGCAGAGATCCGACAGGGGGCCATGAAAAACTGTTTTTT
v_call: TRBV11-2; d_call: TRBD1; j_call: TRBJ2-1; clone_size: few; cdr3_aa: CASRPTGGYDNEQFF; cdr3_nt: TGTGCCAGCAGGCCGACAGGGGGATACGACAATGAGCAGTTCTTC
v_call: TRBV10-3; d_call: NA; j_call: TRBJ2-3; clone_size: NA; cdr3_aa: CAISEGDGTIDTQYF; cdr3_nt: TGTGCCATCAGTGAGGGGGATGGGACGATAGATACGCAGTATTTT
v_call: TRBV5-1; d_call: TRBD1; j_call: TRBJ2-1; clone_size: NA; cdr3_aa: CASGTGVNEQFF; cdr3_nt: TGCGCCAGCGGGACAGGGGTGAATGAGCAGTTCTTC
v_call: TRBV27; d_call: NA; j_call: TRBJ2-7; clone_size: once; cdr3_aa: CASSLNYLGTEQYF; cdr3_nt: TGTGCCAGCAGTTTAAACTACCTTGGGACCGAGCAGTACTTC
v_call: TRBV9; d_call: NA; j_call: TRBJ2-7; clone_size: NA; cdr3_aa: CASSPYAESYEQYF; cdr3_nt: TGTGCCAGCAGCCCCTACGCGGAATCCTACGAGCAGTACTTC
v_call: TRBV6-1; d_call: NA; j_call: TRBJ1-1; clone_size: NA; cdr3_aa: CASSERGRGAWEAFF; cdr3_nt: TGTGCCAGCAGTGAAAGAGGACGGGGGGCTTGGGAGGCTTTCTTT
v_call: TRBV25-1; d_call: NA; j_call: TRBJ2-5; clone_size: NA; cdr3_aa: CASSEIGLVEETQYF; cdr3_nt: TGTGCCAGCAGTGAAATCGGATTGGTCGAGGAGACCCAGTACTTC
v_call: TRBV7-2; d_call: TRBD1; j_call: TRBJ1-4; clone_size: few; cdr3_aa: CASSYGQGATNEKLFF; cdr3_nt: TGTGCCAGCAGCTACGGACAGGGAGCAACTAATGAAAAACTGTTTTTT
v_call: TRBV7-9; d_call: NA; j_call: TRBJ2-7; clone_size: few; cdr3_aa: CASSLLASSDYEQYF; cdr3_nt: TGTGCCAGCAGCTTATTGGCTAGCAGTGACTACGAGCAGTACTTC
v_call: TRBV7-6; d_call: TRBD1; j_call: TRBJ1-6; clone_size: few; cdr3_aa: CASSDRGGQGGSPLHF; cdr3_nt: TGTGCCAGCAGCGATAGGGGTGGACAGGGGGGGTCACCCCTCCACTTT
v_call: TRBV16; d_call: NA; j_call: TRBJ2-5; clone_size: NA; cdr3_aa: CASSQSSARGTQYF; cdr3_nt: TGTGCCAGCAGCCAATCGAGTGCCCGCGGGACCCAGTACTTC
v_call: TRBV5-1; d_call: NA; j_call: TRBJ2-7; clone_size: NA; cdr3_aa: CASSLETGREQYF; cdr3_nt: TGCGCCAGCAGCTTGGAGACAGGGAGGGAGCAGTACTTC
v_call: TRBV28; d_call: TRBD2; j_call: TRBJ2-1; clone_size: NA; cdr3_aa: CASSLLTSGSDNEQFF; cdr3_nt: TGTGCCAGCAGTTTGCTTACTAGCGGATCGGACAATGAGCAGTTCTTC
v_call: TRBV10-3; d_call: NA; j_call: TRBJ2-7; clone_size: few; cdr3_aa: CAISERSGNYEQYF; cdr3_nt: TGTGCCATCAGTGAAAGGTCCGGAAACTACGAGCAGTACTTC
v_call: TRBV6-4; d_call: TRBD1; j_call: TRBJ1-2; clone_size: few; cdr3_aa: CASSEQGKSYGYTF; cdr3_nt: TGTGCCAGCAGTGAACAGGGGAAGTCCTATGGCTACACCTTC
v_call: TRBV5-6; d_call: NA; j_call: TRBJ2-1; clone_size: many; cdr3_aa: CASDHKGDEQFF; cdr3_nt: TGTGCCAGCGATCACAAAGGCGATGAGCAGTTCTTC
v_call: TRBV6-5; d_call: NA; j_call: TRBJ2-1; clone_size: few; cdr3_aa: CASKVRLFGDNEQFF; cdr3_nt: TGTGCCAGCAAGGTTCGACTCTTCGGGGACAATGAGCAGTTCTTC
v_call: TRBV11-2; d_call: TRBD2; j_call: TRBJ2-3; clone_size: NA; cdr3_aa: CASSQRESATDTQYF; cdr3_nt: TGTGCCAGCAGCCAGCGGGAAAGCGCAACAGATACGCAGTATTTT
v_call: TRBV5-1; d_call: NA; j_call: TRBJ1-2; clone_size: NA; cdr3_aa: CASSQERGYGYTF; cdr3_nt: TGCGCCAGCAGCCAGGAGAGGGGTTATGGCTACACCTTC
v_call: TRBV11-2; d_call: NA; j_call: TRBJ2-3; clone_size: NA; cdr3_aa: CASSFRTGTRQGTDTQYF; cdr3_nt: TGTGCCAGCAGCTTCAGGACCGGGACTCGCCAGGGCACAGATACGCAGTATTTT